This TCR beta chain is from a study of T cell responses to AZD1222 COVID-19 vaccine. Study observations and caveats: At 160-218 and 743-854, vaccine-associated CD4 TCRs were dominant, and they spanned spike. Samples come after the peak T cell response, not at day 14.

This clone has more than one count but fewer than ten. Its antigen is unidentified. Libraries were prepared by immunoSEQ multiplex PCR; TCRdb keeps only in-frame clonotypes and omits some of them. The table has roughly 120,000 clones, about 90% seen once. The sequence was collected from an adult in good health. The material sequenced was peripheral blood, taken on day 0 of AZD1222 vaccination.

In DNA form, the CDR3 reads TGTGCCAGCAGTGTAGAGGGAGCCGAGCAGTACTTC. Translated: CASSVEGAEQYF. The chain uses TRBV2 and TRBJ2-7, with D possibly being TRBD2 (5 bases). With 4 bases removed from V and 6 bases from J, the gap between germline ends came to 10 bases. Per the germline V gene, CDR1 is SNHLY and CDR2 is FYNNEI. The CDR3 covers 12 residues.